The 32 T cell receptor beta chains in this list originate from one sample, sequenced in a study of regulatory T cells in long-lasting Graves disease. Indicated time point: persistent/refractory GD, antithyroid drugs over 5 years with positive TRAb. Making the TCR library involved RNA that had been extracted from PBMCs. iRepertoire HTBI primers and Arm-PCR of CDR3 regions built TCR beta libraries. In TCRdb, the multiplex PCR reads were re-called with MiXCR into one record per CDR3 protein. Here the sample spans about 470,000 distinct CDR3 sequences, around 20% being singletons. Sequenced material: peripheral blood mononuclear cells (PBMCs), taken when the disease was refractory, from a patient treated with antithyroid drugs. Receptor source: a female donor with Graves disease.

The rearrangement uses TRBV5-6 and TRBJ2-7; the D gene could be TRBD1 or TRBD2 (5 bases each). From germline, CDR1 is SGHDT and CDR2 YYEEEE. The CDR3 runs to 14 residues. Deletions cut 3 bases from V and 4 bases from J, with 14 bases between. CDR3 region: CASSWTGTSYEQYF. CDR3 in DNA: TGTGCCAGCAGCTGGACCGGGACGTCATACGAGCAGTACTTC.

For this clonotype: A read error may produce the germline difference seen at one junction end. The V and J genes are TRBV7-2 and TRBJ2-7, with 8 bases aligning to TRBD2. The CDR3 loop spans 13 amino acids. Germline-derived CDR1 and CDR2 are SGHTA and FQGNSA. This chain's CDR3 is CAGSLRRGDEQYF. CDR3 sequence (DNA): TGTGCCGGCAGCTTACGGCGGGGGGACGAGCAGTACTTC.

There are many counts of this clonotype. CDR3 loop: CASSRAGEAETQYF. The CDR3 DNA sequence: TGTGCCAGCAGTCGCGCCGGGGAGGCAGAGACCCAGTACTTC. This chain uses TRBV28 with TRBJ2-5; D may be TRBD2 (6 bases). The germline gives CDR1 MDHEN, CDR2 SYDVKM. Between the trimmed V and J ends, which lost 5 bases and 4 bases, there was a span of 14 bases. The CDR3 contains 14 residues.

This clonotype was recorded at least ten times. The chain joins TRBV2 to TRBJ1-1; 9 bases align to TRBD1. With 4 bases clipped from V and 6 bases from J, the junction kept 9 bases outside the gene matches. The CDR3 covers 15 residues. Germline lookup yields CDR1 SNHLY and CDR2 FYNNEI. CDR3 in DNA: TGTGCCAGCAGTGCTCCCGGGACAGGGCTAGCTGAAGCTTTCTTT. Translation: CASSAPGTGLAEAFF.

This clonotype showed up just a few times. V gene TRBV28 combines with J gene TRBJ1-5, with 7 positions matching TRBD1. The CDR3 extends over 16 amino acids. The V and J ends lost 5 bases and 3 bases, in that order; junction bases with no gene match: 10. CDR1 and CDR2 (germline): MDHEN, SYDVKM. As DNA, the CDR3 is TGTGCCAGCAGTGTGCCGGGACAGCCTTACAATCAGCCCCAGCATTTT. It codes for CASSVPGQPYNQPQHF.

This clonotype was seen at least ten times. This sequence joins TRBV12-3 or TRBV12-4 and TRBJ1-1, with 7 bases fitting TRBD1. J was trimmed by 5 bases and V by 4 bases; bases with no gene match: 4. The length of the CDR3 is 13 residues. The CDR3 sequence: CASSSGGSTEAFF. As DNA, the CDR3 is TGTGCCAGCAGTTCAGGGGGTTCGACTGAAGCTTTCTTT.

Notes on this clonotype: At one of its ends the junction is not consistent with the germline gene, which may arise from a read error. The chain combines TRBV11-2 with TRBJ2-2, with D possibly being TRBD1 or TRBD2 (5 bases each). Germline CDR1 and CDR2: SGHAT and FQNNGV. This CDR3 is built from 13 residues. In DNA, the CDR3 is TGTGCCAGCAGCTTAGTTGAGGGCAGGGAGCTGCTTTTT. Amino acids: CASSLVEGRELLF.

The J gene is TRBJ2-7, the V gene TRBV6-1, with unresolved D. The CDR3 runs to 13 residues. Trimming pared 3 bases from V and 4 bases from J, leaving 10 bases between. Germline V lookup: CDR1 MNHNS, CDR2 SASEGT. CDR3 bases: TGTGCCAGCAGTGAGGTTTTGGGTTACGAGCAGTACTTC. Its translation: CASSEVLGYEQYF.

A few counts support this clonotype. The chain joins TRBV20-1 to TRBJ2-7; 8 positions agree with TRBD1. The CDR3 is 14 residues long. The germline V gene encodes CDR1 DFQATT and CDR2 SNEGSKA (reference sequence). J was trimmed by 3 bases and V by 6 bases; bases with no gene match: 10. Here the CDR3 reads CSAKGQADFYEQYF. For the CDR3, the DNA is TGCAGTGCCAAGGGACAGGCGGACTTCTACGAGCAGTACTTC.

This clonotype showed up many times. The junction does not match germline at one end; this may be a read error. This chain uses TRBV12-3 or TRBV12-4 with TRBJ1-2; no firm D call. The CDR3 sequence is 15 residues long. The CDR3 DNA sequence: TGTGCCAGCAGTTTATCGACGGCTGTTGGCTATGACTACACCTTC. It yields the protein CASSLSTAVGYDYTF.

The CDR3 sequence: CASSLELAGELFF. CDR3 coding DNA: TGTGCCAGCAGCTTGGAGCTAGCCGGGGAGCTGTTTTTT. This rearrangement joins TRBV28 to TRBJ2-2; the D is unclear. This CDR3 has 13 amino acids. V shed 6 bases and J shed 6 bases, with 11 bases lying between them. CDR1 MDHEN and CDR2 SYDVKM come from the germline V gene.

This clonotype was counted many times. The chain combines TRBV11-1 with TRBJ2-2, with 10 bases matching TRBD2. In germline, CDR1 is SGHAT, CDR2 FQDESV (reference sequence). This CDR3 has 16 residues. Trimming removed 5 bases from V and 5 bases from J; junction bases left unmatched: 8. CDR3 loop: CASSHPSGRVTGELFF. CDR3 sequence (DNA): TGTGCCAGCAGCCATCCTAGCGGGAGAGTTACCGGGGAGCTGTTTTTT.

The sample holds a few counts of this clonotype. The chain is built from TRBV27 and TRBJ2-7; no clear D. The germline V gene has CDR1 MNHEY and CDR2 SMNVEV (reference sequence). Trimming left V 3 bases short and J 7 bases short, with 13 bases between. The CDR3 has 13 residues. The CDR3 sequence is CASSLMGIREQYF. CDR3 DNA: TGTGCCAGCAGTTTGATGGGTATCAGAGAGCAGTACTTC.

The chain links TRBV3-1 to TRBJ2-7; D assignment may be TRBD1 or TRBD2 (5 bases each). In germline, CDR1 is LGHDT, CDR2 YNNKEL (reference sequence). The CDR3 covers 18 residues. V lost 0 bases and J lost 0, with 18 bases in between. CDR3 region: CASSQDPGFAGTSYEQYF. The DNA for the CDR3 is TGTGCCAGCAGCCAAGATCCGGGTTTTGCAGGGACCTCCTACGAGCAGTACTTC.

Ten or more counts support this clonotype. The chain has TRBV7-9 and TRBJ1-1; D remains ambiguous. With 1 base removed from V and 6 bases from J, the gap between germline ends came to 9 bases. This CDR3 comprises 13 residues. Per the germline V gene, CDR1 is SEHNR and CDR2 is FQNEAQ (reference sequence). CDR3 residues: CASSLVAVPEAFF. CDR3 nucleotide sequence: TGTGCCAGCAGCTTAGTTGCCGTGCCTGAAGCTTTCTTT.

This clonotype was recorded at least ten times. The chain combines TRBV7-9 with TRBJ1-2; D call uncertain. Germline assignment: CDR1 SEHNR and CDR2 FQNEAQ (reference sequence). The CDR3 is 13 amino acids. V shed 0 bases and J shed 4 bases, with 6 bases lying between them. The CDR3 is CASSLARAYGYTF. CDR3 coding DNA: TGTGCCAGCAGCTTAGCGCGGGCCTATGGCTACACCTTC.

Many counts were recorded for this clonotype. V usage is TRBV20-1 and J usage is TRBJ1-2, with 9 bases that match TRBD1. Trimming at V came to 0 bases and at J to 5 bases, leaving 10 bases not matched to a gene. Germline V lookup: CDR1 DFQATT, CDR2 SNEGSKA (reference sequence). The CDR3 is 16 residues long. CDR3 amino acids: CSARDPSRGQGYGYTF. The CDR3 DNA sequence: TGCAGTGCTAGAGATCCTTCTAGGGGACAGGGATATGGCTACACCTTC.

This clonotype turned up a few times. V is TRBV14 and J is TRBJ2-5; 8 bases agree with TRBD1. Germline V lookup: CDR1 SGHDN, CDR2 FVKESK. This CDR3 region has 15 residues. V shed 4 bases, J shed 3 bases, and the junction held 7 bases outside the gene matches. This chain's CDR3 is CASSPGQGSEETQYF. DNA of the CDR3: TGTGCCAGCAGCCCCGGACAGGGAAGTGAAGAGACCCAGTACTTC.

This clonotype was recorded at least ten times. The chain couples TRBV28 to TRBJ1-5; D is undetermined. The CDR3 sequence is 14 residues long. The germline V gene has CDR1 MDHEN and CDR2 SYDVKM. Trimming pared 7 bases from V and 5 bases from J, leaving 15 bases between. The CDR3 DNA reads as TGTGCCAGCACCTCTGGTTACGGCGATCAGCCCCAGCATTTT. Translation: CASTSGYGDQPQHF.

Concerning this clonotype itself: A much larger clone sits a single nucleotide away, making a read error possible. The V and J genes are TRBV6-2 or TRBV6-3 and TRBJ1-1; D is ambiguous. The CDR3 extends over 16 amino acids. The V gene lost 5 bases and the J gene lost 3 bases, with 19 bases spanning the gap. The germline CDR1 and CDR2 sequences are MNHEY and SVGEGT. Here the CDR3 reads CASSEPLATYDTEAFF. The CDR3 DNA reads as TGTGCCAGCAGTGAACCCCTGGCAACCTATGACACTGAAGCTTTCTTT.

The chain is built from TRBV5-1 and TRBJ2-5; a weak D match, TRBD1 (6 bases). The CDR3 runs 15 residues. Between the trimmed V and J ends, which lost 7 bases and 4 bases, there was a span of 20 bases. From germline, CDR1 is SGHRS and CDR2 YFSETQ. The CDR3 loop is CASRMARDKRETQYF. Written as DNA, the CDR3 is TGCGCCAGCCGGATGGCACGGGACAAGCGAGAGACCCAGTACTTC.

In its sample, this clonotype was seen a few times. V is TRBV19 and J is TRBJ2-5, with 7 bases identical to TRBD2. This CDR3 is 15 amino acids long. Germline CDR1 and CDR2: LNHDA and SQIVND (reference sequence). J gave up 3 bases and V 6 bases, and 10 bases lay outside the gene matches. CDR3 sequence reads: CASSDLNAGEETQYF. The CDR3 nucleotides are TGTGCCAGTAGCGACCTCAATGCGGGAGAAGAGACCCAGTACTTC.

The sample holds a few counts of this clonotype. J is TRBJ2-2 and V is TRBV4-3, with 9 bases that match TRBD1. CDR1 and CDR2 (germline): LGHNA, YSLEER. This CDR3 has 18 amino acids. V lost 3 bases and J lost 4; bases outside the gene matches: 12. CDR3 amino acids: CASSHSRTGGLATGELFF. The CDR3 DNA reads TGCGCCAGCAGCCACAGTCGCACAGGGGGCCTGGCCACCGGGGAGCTGTTTTTT.

In its sample, this clonotype was seen a few times. J is TRBJ2-1 and V is TRBV6-2 or TRBV6-3, with D perhaps matching TRBD2 (5 bases). The CDR3 totals 14 residues. Trimming left V 6 bases short and J 2 bases short, with 11 bases between. Germline lookup yields CDR1 MNHEY and CDR2 SVGEGT. As DNA, the CDR3 is TGTGCCAGCAGACGAAGCGGTGCCTACAATGAGCAGTTCTTC. Translation gives CASRRSGAYNEQFF.

The chain recombines TRBV5-1 with TRBJ2-3, with D perhaps matching TRBD1 (6 bases). V lost 0 bases and J 4 bases, leaving 12 bases between the germline ends. This CDR3 has 15 amino acids. CDR1 SGHRS and CDR2 YFSETQ come from the germline V gene. The CDR3 DNA is TGCGCCAGCAGCTTGGACAGGGTCCCACCAGATACGCAGTATTTT. Translated: CASSLDRVPPDTQYF.

As concerns this clonotype: This may come from a read error, since a much larger clone is one base off. This CDR3 is missing its conserved last phenylalanine or tryptophan, likely due to a read error. The chain combines TRBV11-2 with TRBJ2-5; D not certain. The CDR3 extends over 14 amino acids. Trimming cost V 4 bases and J 3 bases, with 12 bases left between them. Germline assignment: CDR1 SGHAT and CDR2 FQNNGV. The CDR3 loop reads CASSSTLYEETQYY. CDR3 sequence (DNA): TGTGCCAGCAGCTCTACATTGTACGAAGAGACCCAGTACTAC.

Comment on this clonotype: Because the CDR3 is missing its conserved closing phenylalanine or tryptophan, this is likely a read error. V gene TRBV5-1 combines with J gene TRBJ2-7; tentatively, D is TRBD1 or TRBD2 (7 bases each). The CDR3 runs to 15 residues. The V end was cut by 0 bases, the J end by 2 bases, with 12 bases between. Germline CDR1 SGHRS, CDR2 YFSETQ. The CDR3 nucleotides read TGCGCCAGCAGCTTGGTCCAGGGGGGGACCTACGAGCAGTACCTC. This encodes CASSLVQGGTYEQYL.

This clonotype was counted between two and nine times. This rearrangement joins TRBV12-3 or TRBV12-4 to TRBJ2-1; 8 bases map to TRBD2. This CDR3 is 15 amino acids long. V shed 6 bases and J 9 bases; nucleotides not matched to a gene: 13. This chain's CDR3 is CASSPLGSGSTEQFF. The CDR3 DNA sequence: TGTGCCAGCAGCCCCCTGGGCAGCGGGAGCACTGAGCAGTTCTTC.

The rearrangement joins TRBV27 to TRBJ1-5; tentative D call: TRBD1 (6 bases). V was clipped by 1 base and J by 3 bases, with 10 bases between them. Germline V gene sequence: CDR1 MNHEY, CDR2 SMNVEV (reference sequence). The CDR3 spans 15 residues. In DNA, the CDR3 is TGTGCCAGCAGTTTATTGAACAGGGCCAATCAGCCCCAGCATTTT. Translated, it gives CASSLLNRANQPQHF.

The chain is built from TRBV27 and TRBJ2-7; D might be TRBD2 (5 bases). Between the trimmed V and J ends, which lost 9 bases and 0 bases, there was a span of 15 bases. In germline, CDR1 is MNHEY, CDR2 SMNVEV (reference sequence). This CDR3 spans 14 amino acids. The CDR3 spells CASSSGWNSYEQYF. CDR3 coding DNA: TGTGCCAGTTCCTCGGGGTGGAACTCCTACGAGCAGTACTTC.

This clonotype was counted ten times or more. The rearrangement uses TRBV6-5 and TRBJ2-7; perhaps TRBD1 as D (5 bases). CDR3 length equals 18 residues. Germline V gene data show CDR1 as MNHEY and CDR2 as SVGAGI. V lost 2 bases to trimming and J lost 5 bases, with 25 bases between them. CDR3 protein: CASSYRLTAGIPKDEQYF. The CDR3 bases are TGTGCCAGCAGTTACCGCCTTACTGCAGGGATCCCCAAGGACGAGCAGTACTTC.

The V and J genes are TRBV6-1 and TRBJ1-1; 7 bases map to TRBD1. The CDR3 consists of 13 residues. Germline CDR1 MNHNS, CDR2 SASEGT. Trimming at V came to 6 bases and at J to 4 bases, leaving 5 bases not matched to a gene. In DNA form, the CDR3 reads TGTGCCAGCAGCTGGGAGGGGGCCACTGAAGCTTTCTTT. Translation gives CASSWEGATEAFF.